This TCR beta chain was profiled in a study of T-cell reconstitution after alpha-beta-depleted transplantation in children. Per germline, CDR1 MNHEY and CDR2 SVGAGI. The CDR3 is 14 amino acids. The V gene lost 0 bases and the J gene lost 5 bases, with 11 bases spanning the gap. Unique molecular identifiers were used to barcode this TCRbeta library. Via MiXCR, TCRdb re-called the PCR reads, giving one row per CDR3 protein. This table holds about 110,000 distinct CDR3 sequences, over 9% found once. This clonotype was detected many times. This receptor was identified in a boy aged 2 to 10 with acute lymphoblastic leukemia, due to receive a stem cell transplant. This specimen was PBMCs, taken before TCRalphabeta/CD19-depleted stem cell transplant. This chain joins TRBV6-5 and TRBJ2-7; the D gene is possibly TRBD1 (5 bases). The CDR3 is CASSYSGRGHEQYF. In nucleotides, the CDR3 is TGTGCCAGCAGTTACTCCGGTAGGGGCCACGAGCAGTACTTC.